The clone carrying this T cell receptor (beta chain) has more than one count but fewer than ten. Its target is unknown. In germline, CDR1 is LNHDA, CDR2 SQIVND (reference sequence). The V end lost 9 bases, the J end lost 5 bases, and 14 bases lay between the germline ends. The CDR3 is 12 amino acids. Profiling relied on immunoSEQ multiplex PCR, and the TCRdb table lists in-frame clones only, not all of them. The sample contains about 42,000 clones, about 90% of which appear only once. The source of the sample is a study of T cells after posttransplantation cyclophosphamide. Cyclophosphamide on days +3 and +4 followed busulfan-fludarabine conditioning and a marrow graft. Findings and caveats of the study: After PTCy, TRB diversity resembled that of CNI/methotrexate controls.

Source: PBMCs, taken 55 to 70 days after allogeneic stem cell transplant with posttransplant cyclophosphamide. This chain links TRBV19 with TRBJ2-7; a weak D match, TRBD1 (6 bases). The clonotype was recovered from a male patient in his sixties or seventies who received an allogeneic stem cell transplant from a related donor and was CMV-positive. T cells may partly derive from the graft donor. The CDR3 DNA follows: TGTGCCAGCCGCACAGGGATCGACGAGCAGTACTTC. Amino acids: CASRTGIDEQYF.